This T cell receptor beta chain appears in the sequencing data of a study of vaccination and CD4 T cells after COVID-19 (dated by TCRdb to about 2022). For context, the study as a whole: SARS-CoV-2 positivity had been established in the convalescent patients by nasal swab PCR, and mild disease was recorded in under ten of these patients and severe disease in one. Six males and four females were included in the convalescent cohort, with two Hispanic individuals, seven Caucasians, two Asians and one multiracial person represented. Each participant got two doses of either the Pfizer-BioNTech BNT162b2 vaccine (n=8) or the Moderna mRNA-1273 vaccine (n=2). Post-COVID blood samples from convalescent patients were collected a median of around 100 days after diagnosis, with a range of about 30 to 170 days. Post-vaccine blood samples were taken a median of about 70 days after the second vaccine dose, with a range of 14 to 241 days. For stimulating the cultures, overlapping spike peptide pools were used, derived from SARS-CoV-2 as well as from the common cold coronaviruses HCoV-NL63, HCoV-OC43 and HCoV-229E. As controls, cultures received a CEFX viral epitope pool (the positive control), an HIV-1 Nef peptide pool (the negative control), or no peptide at all. In around 9 COVID-19 convalescent patients and a few infection-naive healthy vaccine recipients, researchers compared the spike-specific CD4+ TCR repertoire from before mRNA vaccination with the repertoire from after. Points the paper makes about the study in general: Of the vaccine-specific clones in convalescent patients, 304 of 307, or nearly all, reacted only to SARS-CoV-2 spike and did not cross-react with common cold coronaviruses. In convalescent patients, a median 86.3% of post-vaccine SARS-CoV-2-reactive clones were detected only after vaccination, suggesting vaccine-specific priming. Only a relatively small number of convalescent patients were included in the study, and early timepoints following natural infection were not analyzed. Although the median number of SARS-CoV-2-reactive clonotypes went up from roughly 20 after infection to some 37 after vaccination, the increase was not significant.

V is pared back by 6 bases and J by 7 bases, with 7 bases lying between the germline termini. As encoded in the germline V gene, CDR1 is MDHEN while CDR2 is SYDVKM. There are 11 amino acids in the CDR3, from cysteine to phenylalanine inclusive. Left in the record is the CDR3 DNA by itself, 33 bases read in frame from the first base. Regarding this clonotype: The antigen it binds to is not known. Within one base of it there is no much larger clone, and no base qualities were kept.

The library came from PCR. DNA from cultured CD4+ T cells underwent TCR sequencing with the Oncomine TCR Beta short-read assay at the Johns Hopkins FTIC core. Genomic DNA was extracted from the cultured CD4+ T cells with the QIAamp micro DNA kit. Oncomine TCR Beta libraries from cultured CD4+ T cells were pooled using unique dual indexes and sequenced on an Illumina iSeq 100. The published analysis was carried out like this. Non-productive sequences were filtered out, and CDR3s that did not start with C, did not end with F or W, or were shorter than 7 amino acids were discarded. The MANAFEST web application was used to identify antigen-specific clonotypes by comparing peptide-stimulated wells against reference wells and other culture wells. To be called positive, a clone needed an FDR below 0.05, an odds ratio above 5, and a productive frequency above 0.1% in at least two of three replicate wells. A clonotype was classed as cross-reactive if the clonotype showed significant expansion both in SARS-CoV-2 spike wells and in at least one common cold coronavirus spike condition. CDR3 homology was assessed with Levenshtein distances (stringdist) and unrooted phylogenetic trees (ape) in R version 3.6.1. TCRdb reanalyzed the raw reads on its own, using fastp at Q25 for trimming and MiXCR for clone calling, and kept in-frame beta chains. When rows share a CDR3 protein, they turn into one entry using the most common DNA and genes. The V and J calls come from TCRdb's annotation, not from the publication. This sample gives 8,500 to 9,000 distinct CDR3 sequences in total; roughly three fifths of them show up just once. Around 15% of the sample is held by the ten biggest clonotypes.

In light of the paper, this sample's treatment or condition label describes: roughly ten-day PBMC culture with coronavirus spike peptide pools or control peptides (ViraFEST assay). The study used the ViraFEST assay, which expanded antigen-specific T cells with peptide pools and then identified expanded clonotypes by TCR sequencing. The convalescent patients' positive SARS-CoV-2 PCR tests were from March to December 2020, which was before the Alpha, Beta and Delta variants emerged in the United States. Each well held 2.2 million or so PBMCs cultured with around 10 ug/ml peptide pools in IMDM containing 5% human AB serum and around 10 IU/ml IL-2. Half of the culture medium was replaced with fresh IL-2-containing medium on days 3 and 7. Once the cells had been in culture for 10 days, the EasySep CD4+ T cell isolation kit was used to isolate CD4+ T cells by negative selection. PBMCs were separated from whole blood using Ficoll-Paque Plus gradient centrifugation and then either used fresh or cryopreserved at -140C. Culture conditions were generally each tested in triplicate wells.

This sample comprised cultured CD4+ T cells from blood, obtained after SARS-CoV-2 vaccination. The chain links TRBV28 with TRBJ1-5, with no confidently assigned D gene. The sequence came from a human donor with COVID-19. The CDR3: CASSGMQPQHF. At the DNA level, the sequence is TGTGCCAGCAGCGGCATGCAGCCCCAGCATTTT.